Listed below are T cell receptor beta chains from one sample, sequenced in a study of T-cell reconstitution after alpha-beta-depleted transplantation in children. Each CDR3 protein gets one entry after TCRdb re-called the PCR reads with MiXCR. This sample has about 980,000 distinct CDR3 sequences, with around 30% found just once. The sample consisted of PBMCs, mostly from graft donor cells, taken 360 days after TCRalphabeta/CD19-depleted stem cell transplant. These receptors all come from a boy in the first two years of life who had a stem cell transplant for SCID, so the T cells may come from the graft donor. The CDR3 runs from the conserved cysteine through the conserved F or W. Fields, in order: V gene, J gene, D gene, clone size, CDR3 DNA, CDR3 protein. D genes are given only for firm matches. The size field is filled for only some rows; it gives once, few, many or a size class.

>TRBV28|TRBJ2-5|-|-
TGTGCCAGCTCCCTCCCGCAGGAACAAGAGACCCAGTACTTC
CASSLPQEQETQYF
>TRBV5-1|TRBJ2-7|TRBD1|many
TGCGCCAGCAGCTCTCAGGGGGCTGGGGAGCAGTACTTC
CASSSQGAGEQYF
>TRBV7-9|TRBJ1-1|-|-
TGTGCCAGCAGCCACAAAGGACACATCGGGACTGAAGCTTTCTTT
CASSHKGHIGTEAFF
>TRBV5-1|TRBJ1-2|TRBD1|many
TGCGCCAGCAGCTTCCCAATGACCGACAGGGAGGTTGATGGCTACACCTTC
CASSFPMTDREVDGYTF
>TRBV20-1|TRBJ1-5|-|few
TGCAGTGCCCTGCGGACTAGCAATCAGCCCCAGCATTTT
CSALRTSNQPQHF
>TRBV6-1|TRBJ2-4|-|-
TGTGCCAGCAGTCCCCGAAGGGGAGCCAAAAACATTCAGTACTTC
CASSPRRGAKNIQYF
>TRBV28|TRBJ1-5|TRBD1|-
TGTGCCAGCAGCCCCCCGAGGTGGGTAAAGGGGGCAGATCAGCCCCAGCATTTT
CASSPPRWVKGADQPQHF
>TRBV6-5|TRBJ1-1|-|few
TGTGCCAGCAGTTGGGGACGGATGAACACTGAAGCTTTCTTT
CASSWGRMNTEAFF
>TRBV6-2/TRBV6-3|TRBJ1-5|-|few
TGTGCCAGCAGTCCCGCTCGGCCAGGGAATCAGCCCCAGCATTTT
CASSPARPGNQPQHF
>TRBV11-1|TRBJ2-2|-|-
TGTGCCAGCAGCTTAGCCCCCCAGGGCGAGATTAACACCGGGGAGCTGTTTTTT
CASSLAPQGEINTGELFF
>TRBV20-1|TRBJ2-7|-|-
TGCAGTGCCTCGAGGAGGAAACGGACCCTGCGGTTTTCCTACGAGCAGTACTTC
CSASRRKRTLRFSYEQYF
>TRBV5-1|TRBJ2-7|-|few
TGCGCCAGCAACTTATCATGGATAAGTTCTGTAGACGAGCAGTACTTC
CASNLSWISSVDEQYF
>TRBV7-2|TRBJ1-2|TRBD1|-
TGTGCCAGCGAGGTCAGGGGGCTCTACACCTTC
CASEVRGLYTF
>TRBV20-1|TRBJ1-1|-|-
TGCAGTGCTAGGCGGGACTCGATACCGAACACTGAAGCTTTCTTT
CSARRDSIPNTEAFF
>TRBV12-3/TRBV12-4|TRBJ1-1|-|once
TGTGCCAGCAGCCCTTGGGGCCGGATGAACACTGAAGCTTTCTTT
CASSPWGRMNTEAFF
>TRBV10-1|TRBJ2-1|-|-
TGCGCCAGCACGGAACGCCCGGGGGGCCATCTTGAGCAGTTCTTC
CASTERPGGHLEQFF
>TRBV2|TRBJ2-5|TRBD2|few
TGTGCCAGCAGTGAGGGGACTAGCGGGGCCGTAGAGACCCAGTACTTC
CASSEGTSGAVETQYF
>TRBV12-3/TRBV12-4|TRBJ2-1|-|few
TGTGCCAGCAGTTTCGGGCAAATCTATGAGCAGTTCTTC
CASSFGQIYEQFF
>TRBV12-3/TRBV12-4|TRBJ1-1|-|-
TGTGCCAGCAGTCCCCAACAGGGAACGACTGAAGCTTTCTTT
CASSPQQGTTEAFF
>TRBV5-8|TRBJ1-3|TRBD1|-
TGTGCCAGCAGCTTGGAAGGGGGCGCTGGAAACACCATATATTTT
CASSLEGGAGNTIYF
>TRBV6-2/TRBV6-3|TRBJ2-2|-|-
TGTGCCAGCAGTACCGGGACCCCCGACACCGGGGAGCTGTTTTTT
CASSTGTPDTGELFF
>TRBV5-1|TRBJ2-2|-|many
TGTGCCAGCAGCCCCCCGAACACCGGGGAGCTGTTTTTT
CASSPPNTGELFF
>TRBV6-1|TRBJ2-7|TRBD1|-
TGTGCCAGCACTGATGCCGGGACAGGAGGCTACGAGCAGTACTTC
CASTDAGTGGYEQYF
>TRBV12-3/TRBV12-4|TRBJ1-6|-|few
TGTGCCAGCAGACCCGGGACGGTGAATTCACCCCTCCACTTT
CASRPGTVNSPLHF
>TRBV5-1|TRBJ2-1|-|few
TGCGCCAGCAGCTCGGAGGGTCTACCCTACAATGAGCAGTTCTTC
CASSSEGLPYNEQFF
>TRBV7-2|TRBJ1-6|-|-
TGTGCCAGCAGCTTATTGGCAGGGTCGGATAATTCACCCCTCCACTTT
CASSLLAGSDNSPLHF
>TRBV30|TRBJ2-7|TRBD2|few
TGTGCCTGGAGTCAGGCGGGGGGGTTCTCCTACGAGCAGTACTTC
CAWSQAGGFSYEQYF
>TRBV12-3/TRBV12-4|TRBJ1-2|-|-
TGTGCCAGCAGCTGGACGGCGACCTATGGCTACACCTTC
CASSWTATYGYTF
>TRBV10-3|TRBJ2-1|TRBD1|-
TGTGCCATCAGTGAGTCCCACTCGGGACAGTACAATGAGCAGTTCTTC
CAISESHSGQYNEQFF
>TRBV6-2/TRBV6-3|TRBJ2-2|-|few
TGTGCCAGCGTCCGCGATCGGAGTCGTAACACCGGGGAGCTGTTTTTT
CASVRDRSRNTGELFF
>TRBV10-3|TRBJ2-5|TRBD2|-
TGTGCCATCAGTTCCCGGGGGGGTCAAGAGACCCAGTACTTC
CAISSRGGQETQYF
>TRBV4-2|TRBJ1-4|-|-
TGTGCCAGCAGCCAAGGCGATGCGGGCAGCCTGTCTGAAAAACTGTTTTTT
CASSQGDAGSLSEKLFF
>TRBV6-2/TRBV6-3|TRBJ1-1|-|-
TGTGCCAGCCTGAGGGCCACTGAAGCTTTCTTT
CASLRATEAFF
>TRBV4-2|TRBJ1-1|-|-
TGTGCCAGCAGCCAACTTGGTGTAGGGAACACTGAAGCTTTCTTT
CASSQLGVGNTEAFF
>TRBV6-6|TRBJ1-5|-|-
TGTGCCACTCATTTAGGCTCCGGTCAGCCCCAGCATTTT
CATHLGSGQPQHF
>TRBV6-1|TRBJ1-2|-|few
TGTGCCAGCAGTGATGTGGGTAACTATGGCTACACCTTC
CASSDVGNYGYTF
>TRBV10-3|TRBJ2-3|TRBD2|few
TGTGCCATCAGTTTAGGACTAGCGGGGGGGCCAGATACGCAGTATTTT
CAISLGLAGGPDTQYF
>TRBV4-2|TRBJ2-1|TRBD1|few
TGTGCCAGCAGCCAAAAAGCCCCCCCGGGACAGGGGAAAAATGAGCAGTTCTTC
CASSQKAPPGQGKNEQFF
>TRBV25-1|TRBJ2-2|-|many
TGTGCCACCTCAAACTCCGGACAGACCACCGGGGAGCTGTTTTTT
CATSNSGQTTGELFF
>TRBV29-1|TRBJ2-3|TRBD2|few
TGCAGCCAAAGCGGGGTCCGCACAGATACGCAGTATTTT
CSQSGVRTDTQYF
>TRBV4-1|TRBJ2-3|TRBD2|few
TGCGCCAGCAGCCAGGTGAGACTAGCGCGGAAAGATACGCAGTATTTT
CASSQVRLARKDTQYF
>TRBV20-1|TRBJ2-3|-|-
TGCAGTGCTGAATCCCCTTCCATCCCCACGCAGTATTTT
CSAESPSIPTQYF
>TRBV5-6|TRBJ2-3|-|many
TGTGCCAGCAGCTTGGGGGGGACCGGGGCAGATACGCAGTATTTT
CASSLGGTGADTQYF
>TRBV21-1|TRBJ2-2|-|-
TGTGCCAGCAGCAGAGGGGTCGCTAACACCGGGGAGCTGTTTTTT
CASSRGVANTGELFF
>TRBV7-3|TRBJ2-3|TRBD2|-
TGTGCCAGCAGCTTAACGGGCGCGGGGGGCGGCACAGATACGCAGTATTTT
CASSLTGAGGGTDTQYF
>TRBV5-1|TRBJ2-4|-|-
TGCGCCAGCAGCTTGGGGGCCCAAAACATTCAGTACTTC
CASSLGAQNIQYF
>TRBV20-1|TRBJ1-5|TRBD1|-
TGCAGTGCCCCCGGGGGACAGGCTGGGTTAAGGGGTCAGCCCCAGCATTTT
CSAPGGQAGLRGQPQHF
>TRBV18|TRBJ2-1|-|-
TGTGCCAGCTCACCGCTGGGAGGAGCGCCATACAATGAGCAGTTCTTC
CASSPLGGAPYNEQFF
>TRBV28|TRBJ1-2|-|few
TGTGCCAGCAGTTTTTCGACCGTTTATGGCTACACCTTC
CASSFSTVYGYTF
>TRBV6-1|TRBJ1-1|-|-
TGTGCCAGCGCCTCCGGGGCCCCTGAAGCTTTCTTT
CASASGAPEAFF
>TRBV7-9|TRBJ2-2|-|-
TGTGCCAGCAGCTACCCCCTTGAGACCGGGGAGCTGTTTTTT
CASSYPLETGELFF
>TRBV12-3/TRBV12-4|TRBJ2-2|TRBD2|few
TGTGCCAGCAGAGCCACTAGCGGGGGTTTCGCCGGGGAGCTGTTTTTT
CASRATSGGFAGELFF